This record covers a single T cell receptor (beta chain). These data come from a study of low-dose radiotherapy and immunotherapy resistance in tumors. At the level of the study: Participants were given intravenous cyclophosphamide 200 mg/m2 every two weeks, one day before radiation and immunotherapy.

CDR1 and CDR2 from the germline V gene are SQVTM and ANQGSEA. The V gene lost 0 bases and the J gene lost 2 bases, with 11 bases spanning the gap. The CDR3 is 14 residues long. TRAV- and TRBV-specific primers were used for first-strand cDNA, which covered alpha and beta chains. It was with a constant-region primer and a V-primer adapter that TCRs were amplified over roughly 18 PCR cycles. TCRdb itself ran the reads through MiXCR, one entry per CDR3 protein. The data contain 11,000 or so distinct CDR3 sequences, more than 55% of them singletons. The TCR sequence derives from a human donor with advanced metastatic prostate, ovarian, gallbladder or colorectal cancer (not recorded which). This table probably holds off-target reads from a library built for another chain. The V gene is TRBV29-1, the J gene TRBJ2-7; unclear D gene. The CDR3 spells CSVEEYGSTYEQYF. As DNA, the CDR3 is TGCAGCGTTGAAGAGTATGGCAGTACCTACGAGCAGTACTTC.